The 8 T cell receptor beta chains listed next were all sequenced from one sample in a study of T cells in Graves' hyperthyroidism and ophthalmopathy. From RNA transcripts, TCR beta CDR3 regions were amplified. HTBI primers were used for first-round RT-PCR of the TCR CDR3. Each CDR3 protein gets one entry after TCRdb re-called the multiplex PCR reads with MiXCR. The sample contains some 600,000 distinct CDR3 sequences, about 14% of which appear only once. Sequencing input: blood. The receptor source for this set is a woman aged 25 to 39 with Graves' hyperthyroidism that later progressed to Graves' ophthalmopathy.

This clonotype was detected many times. The chain combines TRBV2 with TRBJ1-5; 7 nucleotides line up with TRBD1. The CDR3 loop spans 16 amino acids. Germline-derived CDR1 and CDR2 are SNHLY and FYNNEI. After removal of 7 bases from V and 0 bases from J, the junction contained 9 bases not matched to a gene. The CDR3: CASNNLGTVSNQPQHF. The CDR3 bases are TGTGCCAGCAATAACCTTGGGACAGTTAGCAATCAGCCCCAGCATTTT.

On this clonotype: A much more abundant neighbour one base away suggests this may be a read error. The J gene is TRBJ2-5, the V gene TRBV3-1; the D gene is possibly TRBD2 (6 bases). Germline CDR1 LGHDT, CDR2 YNNKEL (reference sequence). The CDR3 sequence is 15 residues long. For the CDR3, the DNA is TGTACCAGCAGCCAAGATAAGCCAGGGAGGAAGACCCAGTACTTC. This gives the protein CTSSQDKPGRKTQYF.

This clonotype has a count of ten or more. As DNA, the CDR3 is TGTGCCAGCAGCCCACGTGGCCGAGAAAACTACGAGCAGTACTTC. The encoded protein is CASSPRGRENYEQYF. The V gene is TRBV3-1, the J gene TRBJ2-7; D remains ambiguous. Between the trimmed V and J ends, which lost 4 bases and 3 bases, there was a span of 16 bases. Germline CDR1 LGHDT, CDR2 YNNKEL (reference sequence). CDR3 length equals 15 residues.

This clonotype was seen ten or more times. The chain uses TRBV28 and TRBJ2-5, with a tentative D call TRBD1 (6 bases). The CDR3 runs to 14 residues. CDR1 MDHEN and CDR2 SYDVKM come from the germline V gene. V dropped 5 bases and J dropped 1 base, with 11 bases sitting between them. CDR3 in amino acids: CASSADSFQETQYF. The CDR3 coding sequence is TGTGCCAGCAGTGCGGACAGCTTCCAAGAGACCCAGTACTTC.

This clonotype was observed a few times. The chain recombines TRBV5-8 with TRBJ2-1; TRBD1 matches 8 bases. The CDR3 is 15 amino acids. The germline V gene has CDR1 SGHTS and CDR2 YDEGEE. The trim removed 3 bases at V and 4 bases at J, leaving 6 bases unmatched. CDR3 DNA sequence: TGTGCCAGCAGCTCCCGGACAGGGTTTTACAATGAGCAGTTCTTC. Amino acid sequence: CASSSRTGFYNEQFF. Supplemented by reference TRBV5-8 and TRBJ2-1, the full variable domain reads EAGVTQSPTHLIKTRGQQATLRCSPISGHTSVYWYQQALGLGLQFLLWYDEGEERNRGNFPPRFSGRQFPNYSSELNVNALELEDSALYLCASSSRTGFYNEQFFGPGTRLTVL.

As concerns this clonotype: A clone one base away is much larger, so this may be a read error. The chain carries TRBV6-1 and TRBJ2-2, with no clear D. The CDR3 length is 14 residues. V dropped 4 bases and J dropped 14 bases, with 20 bases sitting between them. Per the germline V gene, CDR1 is MNHNS and CDR2 is SASEGT. The CDR3 is CASSGYRATDSLFF. In DNA, the CDR3 is TGTGCCAGCAGTGGATACCGGGCGACTGACTCACTGTTTTTT.

This clonotype was picked up many times. The gene calls are TRBV19 and TRBJ2-1; 12 positions match TRBD2. The V and J ends lost 9 bases and 8 bases, in that order; junction bases with no gene match: 17. The CDR3 length is 17 residues. Germline-derived CDR1 and CDR2 are LNHDA and SQIVND (reference sequence). The DNA of the CDR3 is TGTGCCAGCGCTATCCCCGGGGGGGCTAGCGGGAGGGATGAGCAGTTCTTC. Translated: CASAIPGGASGRDEQFF.

This clonotype appeared many times. The rearrangement joins TRBV30 to TRBJ2-1, with 9 nucleotides matching TRBD1. There are 12 residues in the CDR3. Germline trimming cut 5 bases from V and 9 bases from J; bases unmatched to any gene: 5. Germline-derived CDR1 and CDR2 are GTSNPN and SVGIG (reference sequence). This chain's CDR3 is CAWGTGRGEQFF. The CDR3 nucleotides are TGTGCCTGGGGGACAGGGAGGGGTGAGCAGTTCTTC.